These T cell receptor beta chains were read from a single sample in a study of T cell responses to AZD1222 COVID-19 vaccine. Clones were read by immunoSEQ multiplex PCR, and TCRdb kept only the in-frame ones, dropping some. The sample consists of 95,000 to 130,000 clones, 85% to 90% of them appearing once. The sequencing here drew on peripheral blood, taken on day 0 of AZD1222 vaccination. These TCRs come from an adult in good health. CDR3s include the opening cysteine and the closing phenylalanine or tryptophan.

CDR3 protein	V gene	J gene
CASSLTYDWYSNQPQHF	TRBV7-2	TRBJ1-5
CASSFTGTPDEQFF	TRBV5-1	TRBJ2-1
CASTLWGSGDQGYTF	TRBV7-2	TRBJ1-2
CASRALLGVTEAFF	TRBV6-1	TRBJ1-1
CASSQETGLTNTEAFF	TRBV14	TRBJ1-1
CASSQDWGGYTEAFF	TRBV4-3	TRBJ1-1
CASSNLDSSPLHF	TRBV6-4	TRBJ1-6
CASRLWTSGQETQYF	TRBV6-5	TRBJ2-5
CASSPTGFWPQHF	TRBV5-1	TRBJ1-5
CASSAQGTNTEAFF	TRBV9	TRBJ1-1
CASSPRGSSYEQYF	TRBV25-1	TRBJ2-7
CASRNQINNEQFF	TRBV2	TRBJ2-1
CASSRGTMRVF	TRBV21-1	TRBJ2-1
CASRRTGASTEAFF	TRBV19	TRBJ1-1
CASSLAGVRELFF	TRBV7-8	TRBJ2-2
CASSEYRGGPEAFF	TRBV18	TRBJ1-1
CAISAGTVYSNQPQHF	TRBV10-3	TRBJ1-5
CASSPPSEIAGLNNEQFF	TRBV18	TRBJ2-1
CASSQATGNTEAFF	TRBV4-1	TRBJ1-1
CASSVEGTTLNTIYF	TRBV9	TRBJ1-3
CASSIEITDTQYF	TRBV19	TRBJ2-3
CASSYRVGTEAFF	TRBV6-5	TRBJ1-1
CASRLQGYMNTEAFF	TRBV28	TRBJ1-1
CASSPDVRSRVNSPLHF	TRBV18	TRBJ1-6
CASSLQFGTGEQFF	TRBV7-3	TRBJ2-1
CASSPPDQSYEQYF	TRBV5-6	TRBJ2-7